Below are 3 T cell receptor beta chains sequenced from a single sample in a study of T cell responses to AZD1222 COVID-19 vaccine (dated by TCRdb to about 2021). The sample's time point label, in plain terms: baseline before first vaccination. Library preparation was by the immunoSEQ multiplex PCR assay. TCRdb's version of the immuneACCESS table is confined to in-frame rearrangements and falls short of the full clone set. An unresolved V gene accounts for under half of the shortfall where checked; the remainder is of unknown origin. The sample table contains 130,000 or so clones; only one count was recorded for just under 95% of them. Over 6.5% of the sample comes from the top ten. The sequencing here drew on peripheral blood, taken on day 0 of AZD1222 vaccination. These receptor sequences come from an adult in good health.

On this clone: The same CDR3 is also encoded by other DNA sequences in this sample. The V call is TRBV30, the J call TRBJ1-1; 7 nucleotides line up with TRBD1. CDR3 length: 14 amino acids. J gave up 1 base and V 3 bases, and 5 bases lay outside the gene matches. Germline CDR1 is GTSNPN and CDR2 is SVGIG (reference sequence). The CDR3 DNA reads TGTGCCTGGAGGGGTCAGGGGGGGAACACTGAAGCTTTCTTT. This sequence encodes CAWRGQGGNTEAFF.

The chain links TRBV6-5 to TRBJ2-1; D uncertain. This CDR3 has 11 amino acids. V lost 5 bases and J lost 5, with 4 bases in between. The germline gives CDR1 MNHEY, CDR2 SVGAGI. CDR3 in amino acids: CASSRDNEQFF. The CDR3, as DNA: TGTGCCAGCAGTCGAGACAATGAGCAGTTCTTC.

CDR3 region: CASSEDPDSAREQFF. CDR3 DNA: TGTGCCAGCAGTGAAGACCCGGACTCAGCACGGGAGCAGTTCTTC. This chain connects TRBV6-1 to TRBJ2-1; possible D gene TRBD2, 5 bases. The CDR3 extends over 15 amino acids. Trimming shortened V by 1 base and J by 10 bases, and 17 bases separated the two germline ends. Germline values: CDR1 MNHNS, CDR2 SASEGT.